These 18 T cell receptor beta chains were sequenced from one sample in a study of CD8 T cells in Susac syndrome. After extraction with the RNeasy kit, about 0.45 to 1 ug of the RNA was reverse transcribed using random hexamers. TCRdb reprocessed the immunoSEQ multiplex PCR reads via MiXCR and lists one record per CDR3 protein. The sample carries 150,000 to 200,000 distinct CDR3 sequences, nearly 97% recorded once. Sequenced: CD4+ T cells from PBMCs. Every receptor here comes from a human donor with multiple sclerosis.

The V gene is TRBV3-1, the J gene TRBJ2-7, with D hard to call. Germline lookup yields CDR1 LGHDT and CDR2 YNNKEL (reference sequence). The CDR3 totals 15 residues. V lost 1 base and J 3 bases, leaving 13 bases between the germline ends. In DNA, the CDR3 is TGTGCCAGCAGCCAAGTCGGTCGGGCTAGCTACGAGCAGTACTTC. This gives the protein CASSQVGRASYEQYF.

This sequence joins TRBV3-1 and TRBJ2-1; 8 nucleotides match TRBD1. Germline values: CDR1 LGHDT, CDR2 YNNKEL (reference sequence). J gave up 7 bases and V 1 base, and 3 bases lay outside the gene matches. This CDR3 contains 14 residues. DNA of the CDR3: TGTGCCAGCAGCCAAGGGACAGGGATGAATGAGCAGTTCTTC. As protein: CASSQGTGMNEQFF.

The V call is TRBV2, the J call TRBJ1-5, with D uncertain. CDR3 length equals 11 residues. From germline, CDR1 is SNHLY and CDR2 FYNNEI. Trimming took 8 bases from V and 9 from J, leaving 11 bases between them. CDR3 bases: TGTGCCAGCGCTTTAAGCACGCCCCAGCATTTT. Translation gives CASALSTPQHF.

Written as DNA, the CDR3 is TGTGCCAGCAGTTTGGGCTCTGGAAACACCATATATTTT. Translated: CASSLGSGNTIYF. V is TRBV12-3 or TRBV12-4 and J is TRBJ1-3; D gene ambiguous. V lost 3 bases, J lost 0 bases, and 3 bases lay in between. The CDR3 extends over 13 amino acids.

The gene calls are TRBV6-6 and TRBJ2-7; 7 nucleotides line up with TRBD1. Trimming removed 0 bases from V and 0 bases from J; junction bases left unmatched: 2. Looked up from germline, CDR1 is MNHNY and CDR2 is SVGAGI (reference sequence). This CDR3 comprises 15 residues. The DNA of the CDR3 is TGTGCCAGCAGTTACTCCGGGACAGTCTCCTACGAGCAGTACTTC. It codes for CASSYSGTVSYEQYF.

The chain has TRBV12-3 or TRBV12-4 and TRBJ2-5; D is possibly TRBD2 (7 bases). Trimming left V 6 bases short and J 5 bases short, with 16 bases between. The CDR3 has 14 residues. The CDR3: CASSRGRGRETQYF. CDR3 in DNA: TGTGCCAGCAGCCGGGGGAGGGGGAGGGAGACCCAGTACTTC.

This chain uses TRBV7-3 with TRBJ1-4; no clear D. The length of the CDR3 is 13 residues. Germline lookup yields CDR1 SGHTA and CDR2 FQGTGA. Trimming took off 3 bases at V and 7 bases at J, with 9 bases between the two ends. In nucleotides, the CDR3 is TGTGCCAGCAGCTTGGGGAGGGCTGAAAAACTGTTTTTT. Translation gives CASSLGRAEKLFF. Variable domain in full (rest from reference TRBV7-3 and TRBJ1-4): GAGVSQTPSNKVTEKGKYVELRCDPISGHTALYWYRQSLGQGPEFLIYFQGTGAADDSGLPNDRFFAVRPEGSVSTLKIQRTERGDSAVYLCASSLGRAEKLFFGSGTQLSVL.

This chain connects TRBV3-1 to TRBJ2-5; 7 nucleotides agree with TRBD1. The CDR3 runs 14 residues. V was clipped by 1 base and J by 5 bases; unmatched bases: 4. Germline CDR1 is LGHDT and CDR2 is YNNKEL (reference sequence). The CDR3 coding sequence is TGTGCCAGCAGCCAAGCCTCCAGGGGGGAGACCCAGTACTTC. It is translated as CASSQASRGETQYF.

The chain carries TRBV20-1 and TRBJ1-6, with 7 positions matching TRBD1. This CDR3 comprises 13 residues. CDR1 is DFQATT, CDR2 SNEGSKA, per germline (reference sequence). Germline trimming cut 4 bases from V and 10 bases from J; bases unmatched to any gene: 7. CDR3 in DNA: TGCAGTGCTAACGACAGGGCCAAATCACCCCTCCACTTT. The encoded protein is CSANDRAKSPLHF.

The rearrangement joins TRBV25-1 to TRBJ1-2; D unclear. The CDR3 covers 16 residues. Germline V lookup: CDR1 MGHDK, CDR2 SYGVNS. The V gene lost 3 bases and the J gene lost 3 bases, with 17 bases spanning the gap. CDR3 nucleotides: TGTGCCAGCAGTGACAGGCACAATCCTGGATACTATGGCTACACCTTC. This sequence encodes CASSDRHNPGYYGYTF.

CDR3 residues: CASSSITGPNSPLHF. As DNA, the CDR3 is TGTGCCAGCAGTTCAATCACAGGGCCTAATTCACCCCTCCACTTT. The rearrangement joins TRBV12-3 or TRBV12-4 to TRBJ1-6, with D perhaps matching TRBD1 (6 bases). With 4 bases removed from V and 6 bases from J, the gap between germline ends came to 13 bases. This CDR3 contains 15 residues.

This clonotype was observed once. The chain couples TRBV25-1 to TRBJ2-5, with 7 nucleotides matching TRBD1. Trimming removed 6 bases from V and 2 bases from J; junction bases left unmatched: 6. Germline V gene lookup returns CDR1 MGHDK and CDR2 SYGVNS. The CDR3 contains 14 residues. The CDR3 loop is CASSPGGKQETQYF. The CDR3 DNA follows: TGTGCCAGCAGCCCAGGGGGAAAGCAAGAGACCCAGTACTTC.

The chain recombines TRBV9 with TRBJ2-1, with TRBD1 matching over 7 bases. The length of the CDR3 is 15 residues. Germline V lookup: CDR1 SGDLS, CDR2 YYNGEE. J was trimmed by 3 bases and V by 2 bases; bases with no gene match: 5. CDR3 nucleotide sequence: TGTGCCAGCAGCGTTGACAGGGCTATCTACAATGAGCAGTTCTTC. It codes for CASSVDRAIYNEQFF.

The V call is TRBV6-2 or TRBV6-3, the J call TRBJ1-5; 8 bases match TRBD1. The junction had 1 base not matched to a gene; V was cut back by 1 base and J by 5 bases. The CDR3 loop spans 14 amino acids. Germline lookup yields CDR1 MNHEY and CDR2 SVGEGT. CDR3 in DNA: TGTGCCAGCAGTTACTTACAGGGGGATCAGCCCCAGCATTTT. Amino acids: CASSYLQGDQPQHF.

The chain carries TRBV5-1 and TRBJ2-3; D might be TRBD2 (5 bases). CDR3 length: 15 amino acids. The V gene's germline CDR1 is SGHRS and CDR2 YFSETQ. V lost 1 base, J lost 2 bases, and 11 bases lay in between. The CDR3 DNA sequence: TGCGCCAGCAGCTTGCGAGGGTTACCCACAGATACGCAGTATTTT. This gives the protein CASSLRGLPTDTQYF.

The rearrangement joins TRBV9 to TRBJ1-6, with a weak D call TRBD1 (5 bases). The germline V gene encodes CDR1 SGDLS and CDR2 YYNGEE. The CDR3 totals 14 residues. V gave up 1 base and J gave up 7 bases, with 9 bases separating them. CDR3 sequence: CASSVTQGNSPLHF. CDR3 DNA sequence: TGTGCCAGCAGCGTAACCCAGGGCAATTCACCCCTCCACTTT. The complete variable domain, with remaining parts taken from reference TRBV9 and TRBJ1-6, reads DSGVTQTPKHLITATGQRVTLRCSPRSGDLSVYWYQQSLDQGLQFLIQYYNGEERAKGNILERFSAQQFPDLHSELNLSSLELGDSALYFCASSVTQGNSPLHFGNGTRLTVT.

The J gene is TRBJ2-1, the V gene TRBV28; TRBD2 aligns across 9 bases. The CDR3 is made up of 16 amino acids. CDR1 MDHEN and CDR2 SYDVKM come from the germline V gene. V gave up 6 bases and J gave up 9 bases; unmatched junction bases: 15. CDR3 protein: CASSLMASGDIGEQFF. The DNA of the CDR3 is TGTGCCAGCAGCCTAATGGCTAGCGGGGATATAGGTGAGCAGTTCTTC.

The chain couples TRBV20-1 to TRBJ1-2; D possibly corresponds to TRBD1 (5 bases). CDR1 and CDR2 (germline): DFQATT, SNEGSKA (reference sequence). V was cut by 6 bases and J by 0 bases, with 11 bases left in between. The length of the CDR3 is 13 residues. DNA of the CDR3: TGCAGTGCCCCAGGGAGTTCTAACTATGGCTACACCTTC. Protein product: CSAPGSSNYGYTF.